A single sample is the source of the 9 T cell receptor beta chains below, sequenced in a study of graft-versus-host responses after intestinal transplantation. The protocol was immunoSEQ multiplex PCR, while the TCRdb copy is restricted to in-frame clones and leaves out a portion. This sample carries nearly 20,000 clones, around nine tenths of them seen once, and the ten largest clones take less than 10%. Here the sequenced sample was PBMCs, taken more than 220 days after intestinal transplant. Receptors originate from a human patient who received an intestinal transplant, so some T cells may come from the graft donor.

V usage is TRBV27 and J usage is TRBJ2-6; D unresolved. The CDR3 extends over 15 amino acids. Germline lookup yields CDR1 MNHEY and CDR2 SMNVEV (reference sequence). Deletions cut 5 bases from V and 4 bases from J, with 12 bases between. The CDR3, as DNA: TGTGCCAGCAGTCCCGCCTCGGGCGGGGCCAACGTCCTGACTTTC. Residues: CASSPASGGANVLTF.

The chain couples TRBV5-1 to TRBJ1-1, with D maybe TRBD1 (6 bases). Looked up from germline, CDR1 is SGHRS and CDR2 is YFSETQ. Trimming pared 0 bases from V and 0 bases from J, leaving 21 bases between. The CDR3 is 19 residues long. CDR3 protein: CASSLGPYRDNGLNTEAFF. CDR3 DNA sequence: TGCGCCAGCAGCTTGGGGCCGTACAGGGATAATGGTTTGAACACTGAAGCTTTCTTT.

In its sample, this clone was seen once. The rearrangement uses TRBV7-3 and TRBJ2-1, with D unclear. The CDR3 consists of 12 residues. The V gene lost 1 base and the J gene lost 6 bases, with 4 bases spanning the gap. Germline CDR1 reads SGHTA; CDR2 reads FQGTGA. CDR3 nucleotides: TGTGCCAGCAGCTTAAACGGCAATGAGCAGTTCTTC. Amino acid sequence: CASSLNGNEQFF.

This clone was seen only once. This chain links TRBV5-6 with TRBJ1-2; the D gene is possibly TRBD1 (5 bases). The CDR3 runs 13 residues. The germline V gene has CDR1 SGHDT and CDR2 YYEEEE. With 0 bases removed from V and 4 bases from J, the gap between germline ends came to 7 bases. CDR3 sequence: CASSLGRAYGYTF. CDR3 bases: TGTGCCAGCAGCTTGGGCAGGGCCTATGGCTACACCTTC.

The chain uses TRBV29-1 and TRBJ1-2; 9 bases are shared with TRBD1. The CDR3 sequence is 12 residues long. The germline V gene encodes CDR1 SQVTM and CDR2 ANQGSEA. The V gene end was trimmed by 5 bases and the J gene end by 6 bases; junction bases not matched to a gene: 4. CDR3 sequence reads: CSVPDRGHGYTF. In nucleotides, the CDR3 is TGCAGCGTTCCGGACAGGGGACATGGCTACACCTTC.

This clone was recorded only once. The chain has TRBV5-1 and TRBJ1-1; no definite D call. The CDR3 has 14 residues. With 0 bases removed from V and 0 bases from J, the gap between germline ends came to 6 bases. Germline values: CDR1 SGHRS, CDR2 YFSETQ. The CDR3 region is CASSLVDLNTEAFF. The CDR3 region has the DNA TGCGCCAGCAGCTTGGTCGATTTGAACACTGAAGCTTTCTTT.

The chain is built from TRBV10-2 and TRBJ2-1, with 9 bases matching TRBD2. This CDR3 is built from 15 residues. CDR1 WSHSY and CDR2 SAAADI come from the germline V gene. J gave up 5 bases and V 2 bases, and 4 bases lay outside the gene matches. The CDR3 nucleotides are TGCGCCAGCAGTGAGGCGGGGGGGGGAAACAATGAGCAGTTCTTC. Amino acid sequence: CASSEAGGGNNEQFF.

To note about this clone: One junction end disagrees with the germline gene, perhaps due to a read error. The chain carries TRBV5-1 and TRBJ2-1; possible D gene TRBD2, 6 bases. The CDR3 runs 13 residues. CDR1 is SGHRS, CDR2 YFSETQ, per germline. CDR3 sequence (DNA): TGCGCCAGCAGCTTAACGGACTACGATGAGCAGTTCTTC. Its protein is CASSLTDYDEQFF.

The CDR3 bases are TGTGCCAGCAGCTCCACGTGGGGGGGCTACAATGAGCAGTTCTTC. Encoded protein: CASSSTWGGYNEQFF. V gene TRBV11-2 combines with J gene TRBJ2-1; 7 bases agree with TRBD2. The CDR3 runs 15 residues. The trim removed 4 bases at V and 3 bases at J, leaving 6 bases unmatched. The germline V gene has CDR1 SGHAT and CDR2 FQNNGV. Looking up the rest from reference TRBV11-2 and TRBJ2-1 gives the full variable domain: EAGVAQSPRYKIIEKRQSVAFWCNPISGHATLYWYQQILGQGPKLLIQFQNNGVVDDSQLPKDRFSAERLKGVDSTLKIQPAKLEDSAVYLCASSSTWGGYNEQFFGPGTRLTVL.